A single sample gave rise to the 24 T cell receptor beta chains below, sequenced in a study of OX40 agonist ivuxolimab in advanced cancers. Produced via immunoSEQ multiplex PCR; TCRdb's table is partial and in-frame only. In the table there are about 79,000 clones, about 92% of which are singletons. The input for sequencing was CD4+ or CD8+ T cells sorted from blood, taken in a trial of the OX40 agonist ivuxolimab. All receptors derive from an adult with an advanced solid tumor such as melanoma, head and neck, liver or kidney cancer.

This clone has a single count. The rearrangement uses TRBV7-9 and TRBJ1-2, with D possibly TRBD1 on 6 matching bases. Germline assignment: CDR1 SEHNR and CDR2 FQNEAQ (reference sequence). CDR3 length: 15 residues. The V gene lost 4 bases and the J gene lost 4 bases, with 16 bases spanning the gap. The CDR3 DNA is TGTGCCAGCAGCTCTTACACCGGGGGGCCCTATGGCTACACCTTC. Its translation: CASSSYTGGPYGYTF. Using reference TRBV7-9 and TRBJ1-2 for the parts outside the CDR3, the full variable domain is DTGVSQNPRHKITKRGQNVTFRCDPISEHNRLYWYRQTLGQGPEFLTYFQNEAQLEKSRLLSDRFSAERPKGSFSTLEIQRTEQGDSAMYLCASSSYTGGPYGYTFGSGTRLTVV.

The chain employs TRBV18 and TRBJ1-5; TRBD1 matches at 7 bases. V was pared by 6 bases and J by 3 bases, with 5 bases of the junction left unmatched. The CDR3 is made up of 14 amino acids. Germline assignment: CDR1 KGHSH and CDR2 LQKENI. CDR3 sequence: CASSPGGSNQPQHF. The CDR3 DNA is TGTGCCAGCTCTCCAGGGGGGTCCAATCAGCCCCAGCATTTT.

Concerning this clone: This specimen includes other DNA sequences encoding the same CDR3. V gene TRBV5-6 combines with J gene TRBJ2-1; no definite D call. The V gene's germline CDR1 is SGHDT and CDR2 YYEEEE. Trimming cost V 0 bases and J 5 bases, with 6 bases left between them. This CDR3 comprises 13 residues. As DNA, the CDR3 is TGTGCCAGCAGCTTGGGAGGTGACAATGAGCAGTTCTTC. Its protein product is CASSLGGDNEQFF.

The chain combines TRBV19 with TRBJ2-7; D is unresolved. The germline V and J ends were trimmed by 3 bases and 3 bases, with 12 bases remaining between them. The germline V gene has CDR1 LNHDA and CDR2 SQIVND (reference sequence). This CDR3 is built from 14 residues. CDR3 loop: CASSIAVADYEQYF. Here the CDR3 DNA reads TGTGCCAGTAGTATCGCTGTGGCCGACTACGAGCAGTACTTC.

The CDR3 DNA is TGTGCCAGCAGCTTAGACTTGTTCGGCGCTAACTATGGCTACACCTTC. This translates into CASSLDLFGANYGYTF. The chain has TRBV11-2 and TRBJ1-2; D is undetermined. Germline V gene lookup returns CDR1 SGHAT and CDR2 FQNNGV. Between the trimmed V and J ends, which lost 0 bases and 0 bases, there was a span of 11 bases. There are 16 residues in the CDR3.

The chain employs TRBV12-5 and TRBJ2-1; a weak D match, TRBD2 (5 bases). This CDR3 comprises 14 residues. Germline lookup yields CDR1 LGHNT and CDR2 FRNRAP. V lost 7 bases, J lost 0 bases, and 10 bases lay in between. DNA of the CDR3: TGTGCTAGTGTGAGGGAGATCTCCTACAATGAGCAGTTCTTC. Residues: CASVREISYNEQFF.

V gene TRBV6-1 combines with J gene TRBJ2-7, with 9 nucleotides matching TRBD1. Looked up from germline, CDR1 is MNHNS and CDR2 is SASEGT. V shed 5 bases and J 2 bases; nucleotides not matched to a gene: 7. The CDR3 covers 15 residues. The CDR3 reads CASSLGGTGPYEQYF. CDR3 nucleotides: TGTGCCAGCAGTCTCGGGGGGACAGGGCCCTACGAGCAGTACTTC.

The V gene is TRBV5-8, the J gene TRBJ1-1; no clear D. The CDR3 is 17 residues long. CDR1 is SGHTS and CDR2 is YDEGEE in the germline V gene. V was cut by 0 bases and J by 2 bases, with 17 bases left in between. CDR3 DNA: TGTGCCAGCAGCTTGGGATTATATCCCGGAGGCAACACTGAAGCTTTCTTT. Encoded protein: CASSLGLYPGGNTEAFF.

This rearrangement joins TRBV2 to TRBJ1-1; no firm D call. Germline assignment: CDR1 SNHLY and CDR2 FYNNEI. V lost 3 bases, J lost 1 base, and 12 bases lay in between. The CDR3 is 15 amino acids. This CDR3 reads CASSEEARENTEAFF. CDR3 nucleotides: TGTGCCAGCAGTGAGGAGGCCAGAGAGAACACTGAAGCTTTCTTT.

This chain connects TRBV7-9 to TRBJ1-5, with D possibly being TRBD1 (6 bases). Germline loops: CDR1 SEHNR, CDR2 FQNEAQ (reference sequence). Trimming stripped 3 bases from V and 4 bases from J, with 13 bases between. The CDR3 runs 15 residues. The CDR3 spells CASSFSGGVNQPQHF. The CDR3 DNA is TGTGCCAGCAGCTTCTCCGGGGGCGTAAATCAGCCCCAGCATTTT.

The V call is TRBV7-3, the J call TRBJ2-7; D not resolved. Trimming removed 1 base from V and 4 bases from J, with 8 bases in between. The CDR3 sequence is 13 residues long. Germline loops: CDR1 SGHTA, CDR2 FQGTGA. CDR3 sequence (DNA): TGTGCCAGCAGCTTAAATCCCGGATACGAGCAGTACTTC. It yields the protein CASSLNPGYEQYF. The full variable domain, its missing parts supplied by reference TRBV7-3 and TRBJ2-7, is GAGVSQTPSNKVTEKGKYVELRCDPISGHTALYWYRQSLGQGPEFLIYFQGTGAADDSGLPNDRFFAVRPEGSVSTLKIQRTERGDSAVYLCASSLNPGYEQYFGPGTRLTVT.

About this clone itself: One end of the junction varies from germline; a read error may be responsible. The genes are TRBV6-4 and TRBJ2-3; D possibly matches TRBD1 or TRBD2 (6 bases each). Germline V gives CDR1 MRHNA, CDR2 SNTAGT. This CDR3 contains 16 residues. Here the CDR3 reads CASRDSGAGNTDTQYF. For the CDR3, the DNA is TGTGCCAGCAGAGACTCGGGGGCAGGGAACACAGATACGCAGTATTTT.

The chain links TRBV6-5 to TRBJ1-4; no clear D. V was trimmed by 5 bases and J by 0 bases, leaving 7 bases between them. The CDR3 extends over 14 amino acids. Germline values: CDR1 MNHEY, CDR2 SVGAGI. The CDR3 protein is CASSNSATNEKLFF. DNA for the CDR3: TGTGCCAGCAGTAACAGTGCAACTAATGAAAAACTGTTTTTT.

V is TRBV7-2 and J is TRBJ1-4; 9 bases map to TRBD1. Unmatched junction bases numbered 3, after V lost 5 bases and J lost 5 bases. CDR1 is SGHTA and CDR2 is FQGNSA in the germline V gene. This CDR3 region has 14 residues. CDR3 sequence reads: CASSRDRENEKLFF. For the CDR3, the DNA is TGTGCCAGCAGCCGGGACAGGGAAAATGAAAAACTGTTTTTT. Filled out from reference TRBV7-2 and TRBJ1-4, the complete variable domain reads GAGVSQSPSNKVTEKGKDVELRCDPISGHTALYWYRQSLGQGLEFLIYFQGNSAPDKSGLPSDRFSAERTGGSVSTLTIQRTQQEDSAVYLCASSRDRENEKLFFGSGTQLSVL.

V is TRBV5-4 and J is TRBJ2-7; 10 bases match TRBD1. J lost 3 bases, V lost 4 bases, and 7 bases had no gene match. CDR3 length equals 15 residues. CDR1 is SGHNT and CDR2 is YYREEE in the germline V gene (reference sequence). The CDR3 bases are TGTGCCAGCAGCCTACCGGGACAGGGGATCTACGAGCAGTACTTC. Protein product: CASSLPGQGIYEQYF.

The chain is built from TRBV30 and TRBJ2-7; D gene uncertain. The V end was cut by 2 bases, the J end by 0 bases, with 11 bases between. Germline loops: CDR1 GTSNPN, CDR2 SVGIG (reference sequence). The CDR3 is 14 amino acids. The CDR3 DNA is TGTGCCTGGAGTCATACAGCGTACTCCTACGAGCAGTACTTC. It yields the protein CAWSHTAYSYEQYF.

The genes are TRBV14 and TRBJ1-3, with D unresolved. V dropped 4 bases and J dropped 0 bases, with 7 bases sitting between them. The CDR3 contains 14 residues. Germline-derived CDR1 and CDR2 are SGHDN and FVKESK. The CDR3, as DNA: TGTGCCAGCAGCCGGAGCATCTCTGGAAACACCATATATTTT. Translation gives CASSRSISGNTIYF.

CDR3 sequence (DNA): TGCAGCGTTGGGGCCGGGACAGGGGGCCGGGATACGCAGTATTTT. This encodes CSVGAGTGGRDTQYF. V and J are TRBV29-1 and TRBJ2-3; 12 nucleotides line up with TRBD1. The germline CDR1 and CDR2 sequences are SQVTM and ANQGSEA. This CDR3 region has 15 residues. V lost 4 bases to trimming and J lost 6 bases; unmatched junction nucleotides: 8.

In the case of this clone: Additional DNA sequences in this sample encode the identical CDR3. The chain links TRBV5-1 to TRBJ2-3; 9 bases are shared with TRBD1. Germline CDR1 SGHRS, CDR2 YFSETQ. V trimming: 5 bases; J trimming: 0 bases; junction bases outside the gene matches: 1. CDR3 size: 14 residues. In DNA, the CDR3 is TGCGCCAGCAGTGGGACAGGGAGCACAGATACGCAGTATTTT. Its protein product is CASSGTGSTDTQYF.

V is TRBV9 and J is TRBJ2-1; 12 bases are shared with TRBD2. The V gene's germline CDR1 is SGDLS and CDR2 YYNGEE. V lost 4 bases and J lost 7; bases outside the gene matches: 3. The CDR3 is 14 residues long. CDR3 nucleotide sequence: TGTGCCAGCAGCCCCGGGACTAGCGGGAATGAGCAGTTCTTC. Translated, it gives CASSPGTSGNEQFF.

V is TRBV11-2 and J is TRBJ2-1, with 9 bases lining up with TRBD1. Germline CDR1 is SGHAT and CDR2 is FQNNGV. J gave up 8 bases and V 4 bases, and 12 bases lay outside the gene matches. The CDR3 totals 16 residues. The CDR3 DNA reads as TGTGCCAGCAGCTCCACAGGGGGCATAGTGAACTATGAGCAGTTCTTC. It yields the protein CASSSTGGIVNYEQFF. The full variable domain, rest sourced from reference TRBV11-2 and TRBJ2-1, is EAGVAQSPRYKIIEKRQSVAFWCNPISGHATLYWYQQILGQGPKLLIQFQNNGVVDDSQLPKDRFSAERLKGVDSTLKIQPAKLEDSAVYLCASSSTGGIVNYEQFFGPGTRLTVL.

The J gene is TRBJ2-7, the V gene TRBV28; 8 bases line up with TRBD1. V dropped 0 bases and J dropped 3; count of bases not matched to a gene: 4. Germline V gene data show CDR1 as MDHEN and CDR2 as SYDVKM. CDR3 size: 15 residues. CDR3 sequence: CASSLWQGANYEQYF. Here the CDR3 DNA reads TGTGCCAGCAGTTTATGGCAGGGGGCAAACTACGAGCAGTACTTC.

This clone was found once. J is TRBJ1-1 and V is TRBV7-6; 9 positions match TRBD1. The CDR3 consists of 15 residues. V gave up 6 bases and J gave up 5 bases; unmatched junction bases: 10. Germline CDR1 reads SGHVS; CDR2 reads FNYEAQ. The CDR3 DNA follows: TGTGCCAGCAGTCTCTCGGGACAGGGTGGGACTGAAGCTTTCTTT. Encoded protein: CASSLSGQGGTEAFF.

V and J are TRBV5-4 and TRBJ2-3, with a tentative D call TRBD2 (6 bases). Germline V gives CDR1 SGHNT, CDR2 YYREEE (reference sequence). The CDR3 loop spans 13 amino acids. The ends were cut back, 7 bases at V and 5 bases at J, with 14 bases in the middle. The CDR3 DNA is TGTGCCAGCGCCGGGGGACCGGGAGATACGCAGTATTTT. As protein: CASAGGPGDTQYF.